A selection of T cell receptor beta chains follows, all from one sample in a study of blood T cell repertoires in COVID-19. Libraries were prepared by immunoSEQ multiplex PCR; TCRdb keeps only in-frame clonotypes and omits some of them. This sample has over 100,000 clones, with 79% found just once. The sequencing sample was made of peripheral blood. All receptors derive from a woman aged 80 or over with acute or convalescent COVID-19. Each CDR3 is given with its conserved first and last residue. The D gene is left open where the match is weak. Some rows have no size entry. The others give once, few or many, or a class for an expanded clone.

clone_size d_call j_call v_call cdr3_aa cdr3_nt
once TRBD2 TRBJ2-3 TRBV25-1 CASSVDPGLAGELGTQYF TGTGCCAGCAGTGTCGATCCGGGACTAGCGGGAGAACTTGGTACGCAGTATTTT
. . TRBJ2-2 TRBV11-1 CASSYQARTGELFF TGTGCCAGCAGCTACCAGGCCCGCACCGGGGAGCTGTTTTTT
. . TRBJ2-3 TRBV5-4 CASSRAAGDTQYF TGTGCCAGCAGCCGGGCAGCGGGAGATACGCAGTATTTT
. . TRBJ1-2 TRBV7-2 CASSLVAGNYGYTF TGTGCCAGCAGCTTAGTGGCAGGGAACTATGGCTACACCTTC
. TRBD2 TRBJ2-7 TRBV9 CASSGGLAETYEQYF TGTGCCAGCAGCGGAGGACTAGCGGAAACCTACGAGCAGTACTTC
. TRBD1 TRBJ1-1 TRBV27 CASSQPGTVNTEAFF TGTGCCAGCAGCCAACCCGGGACAGTGAACACTGAAGCTTTCTTT
. . TRBJ1-3 TRBV7-8 CASSLAPGDPGNTIYF TGTGCCAGCAGCTTAGCTCCAGGGGACCCCGGAAACACCATATATTTT
. . TRBJ1-4 TRBV30 CAWGRGATNEKLFF TGTGCCTGGGGACGGGGTGCAACTAATGAAAAACTGTTTTTT
few . TRBJ1-1 TRBV19 CASIIRGRTEAFF TGTGCCAGTATAATACGGGGGAGGACTGAAGCTTTCTTT
. . TRBJ1-5 TRBV18 CASSIDRSNQPQHF TGTGCCAGCTCAATCGACAGGTCGAATCAGCCCCAGCATTTT
. . TRBJ1-2 TRBV2 CASSESGIYGYTF TGTGCCAGCAGTGAGTCAGGGATCTATGGCTACACCTTC
few . TRBJ1-2 TRBV6-5 CASSQGLDGYTF TGTGCCAGCAGCCAGGGGTTAGATGGCTACACCTTC
once . TRBJ2-3 TRBV3-1/TRBV3-2 CASSQGLRDTQYF TGTGCCAGCAGCCAAGGGTTGAGAGATACGCAGTATTTT
. . TRBJ1-4 TRBV19 CASSPTGATNEKLFF TGTGCCAGTAGTCCGACTGGAGCAACTAATGAAAAACTGTTTTTT
. TRBD2 TRBJ2-3 TRBV7-9 CASTKGGVSGGPGTDTQYF TGTGCCAGCACCAAGGGAGGGGTTAGCGGGGGACCTGGCACAGATACGCAGTATTTT
. TRBD1 TRBJ1-6 TRBV7-2 CASRWDSENSPLHF TGTGCCAGCAGATGGGACAGCGAAAATTCACCCCTCCACTTT